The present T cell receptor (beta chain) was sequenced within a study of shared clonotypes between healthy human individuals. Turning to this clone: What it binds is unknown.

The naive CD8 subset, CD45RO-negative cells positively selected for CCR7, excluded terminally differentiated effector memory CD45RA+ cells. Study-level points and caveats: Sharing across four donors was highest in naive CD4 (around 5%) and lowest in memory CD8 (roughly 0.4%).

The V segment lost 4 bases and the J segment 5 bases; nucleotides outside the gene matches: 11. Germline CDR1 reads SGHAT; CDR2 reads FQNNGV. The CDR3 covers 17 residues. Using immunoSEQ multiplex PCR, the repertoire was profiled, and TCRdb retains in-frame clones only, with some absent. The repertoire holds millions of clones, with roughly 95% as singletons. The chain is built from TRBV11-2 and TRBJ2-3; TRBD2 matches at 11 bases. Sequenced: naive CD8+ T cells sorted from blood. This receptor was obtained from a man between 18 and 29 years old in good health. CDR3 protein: CASSSRTSGLEGDTQYF. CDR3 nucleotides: TGTGCCAGCAGCTCAAGGACTAGCGGGCTCGAGGGAGATACGCAGTATTTT.